Sequencing of this T cell receptor (beta chain) was carried out in a study of cytomegalovirus exposure and HLA in healthy donors. Across the study: Per a later analysis, the approximately 600 first-cohort and 95 to 150 validation repertoires shared one platform. Study-wide findings and caveats: Reported performance of the classifier showed diagnosis of cytomegalovirus status with high specificity and sensitivity. Most observed TCR sequences were rare, whereas some public TCRs were detected in many donors.

For this clone: What it binds is unknown.

Sequenced by immunoSEQ multiplex PCR; TCRdb stores in-frame clones only, minus some. The repertoire has about 150,000 clones, about 89% of them found once; the top ten carry 0.6% to 0.8%. The V segment lost 6 bases and the J segment 4 bases; nucleotides outside the gene matches: 4. CDR3 length: 14 amino acids. CDR1 and CDR2 (germline): MNHEY, SVGAGI. V is TRBV6-5 and J is TRBJ2-3, with 10 bases fitting TRBD2. The sample consisted of PBMCs. This receptor was taken from a young man in good health and CMV-seronegative. The DNA of the CDR3 is TGTGCCAGCAGCTCAGCGGGGGGGTCAGATACGCAGTATTTT. Its protein is CASSSAGGSDTQYF.